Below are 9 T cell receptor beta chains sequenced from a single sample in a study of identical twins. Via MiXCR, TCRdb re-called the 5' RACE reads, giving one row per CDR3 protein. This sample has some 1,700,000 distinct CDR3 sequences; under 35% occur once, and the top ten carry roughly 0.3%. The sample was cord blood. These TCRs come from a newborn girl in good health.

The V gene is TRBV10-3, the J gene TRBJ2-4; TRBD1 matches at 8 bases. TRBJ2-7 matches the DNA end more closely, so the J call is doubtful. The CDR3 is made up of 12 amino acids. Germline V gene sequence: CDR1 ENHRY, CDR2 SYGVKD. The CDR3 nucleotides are TGTGCCATCAGCATGACAGGGGACGAGCAGTACTTC. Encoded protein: CAISMTGDEQYF.

DNA of the CDR3: TGTGCCTCTGGACAGACCTATGTGGGCTACACCTTC. Protein product: CASGQTYVGYTF. This chain links TRBV28 with TRBJ1-2; TRBD1 might be the D (6 bases). Germline V gene sequence: CDR1 MDHEN, CDR2 SYDVKM. This CDR3 is 12 amino acids long. Trimming removed 11 bases from V and 8 bases from J, with 18 bases in between.

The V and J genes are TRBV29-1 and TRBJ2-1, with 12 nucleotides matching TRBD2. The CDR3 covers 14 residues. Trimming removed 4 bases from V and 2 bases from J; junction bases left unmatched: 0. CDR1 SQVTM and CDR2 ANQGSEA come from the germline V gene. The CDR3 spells CSVGTSGAYNEQFF. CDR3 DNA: TGCAGCGTTGGGACTAGCGGGGCCTACAATGAGCAGTTCTTC.

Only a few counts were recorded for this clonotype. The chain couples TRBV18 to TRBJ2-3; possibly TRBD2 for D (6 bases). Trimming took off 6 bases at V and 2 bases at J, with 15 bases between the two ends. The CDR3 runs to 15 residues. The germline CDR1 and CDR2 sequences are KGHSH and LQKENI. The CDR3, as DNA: TGTGCCAGCTCCAGGCGTTGGGAGGCCACAGATACGCAGTATTTT. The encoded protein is CASSRRWEATDTQYF. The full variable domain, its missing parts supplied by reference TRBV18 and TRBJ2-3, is NAGVMQNPRHLVRRRGQEARLRCSPMKGHSHVYWYRQLPEEGLKFMVYLQKENIIDESGMPKERFSAEFPKEGPSILRIQQVVRGDSAAYFCASSRRWEATDTQYFGPGTRLTVL.

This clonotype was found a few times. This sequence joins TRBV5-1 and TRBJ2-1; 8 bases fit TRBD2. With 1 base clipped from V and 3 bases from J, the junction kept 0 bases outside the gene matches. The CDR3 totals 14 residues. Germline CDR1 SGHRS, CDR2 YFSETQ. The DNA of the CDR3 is TGCGCCAGCAGCTTGCGGGAGGGCTACAATGAGCAGTTCTTC. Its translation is CASSLREGYNEQFF.

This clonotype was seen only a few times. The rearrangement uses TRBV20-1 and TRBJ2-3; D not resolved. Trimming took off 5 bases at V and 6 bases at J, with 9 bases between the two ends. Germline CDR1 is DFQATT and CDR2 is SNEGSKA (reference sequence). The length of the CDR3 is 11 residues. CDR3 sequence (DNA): TGCAGTGCTCCCCGACTTGATACGCAGTATTTT. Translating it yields CSAPRLDTQYF.

CDR3 residues: CASKGGQGTSGIYEQYF. DNA for the CDR3: TGTGCCAGCAAAGGGGGACAGGGAACTAGCGGGATCTACGAGCAGTACTTC. The V and J genes are TRBV2 and TRBJ2-7; weak D call: TRBD2 (10 bases). CDR1 is SNHLY and CDR2 is FYNNEI in the germline V gene. This CDR3 spans 17 amino acids. The V gene lost 7 bases and the J gene lost 3 bases, with 25 bases spanning the gap.

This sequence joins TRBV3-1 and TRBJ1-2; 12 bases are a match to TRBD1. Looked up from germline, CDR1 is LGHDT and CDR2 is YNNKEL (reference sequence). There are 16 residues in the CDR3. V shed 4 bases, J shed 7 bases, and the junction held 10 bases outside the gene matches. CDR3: CASSPRGDRGRFGYTF. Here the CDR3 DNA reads TGTGCCAGCAGCCCCCGAGGGGACAGGGGGCGATTTGGCTACACCTTC. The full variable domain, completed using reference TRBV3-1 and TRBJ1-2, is DTAVSQTPKYLVTQMGNDKSIKCEQNLGHDTMYWYKQDSKKFLKIMFSYNNKELIINETVPNRFSPKSPDKAHLNLHINSLELGDSAVYFCASSPRGDRGRFGYTFGSGTRLTVV.

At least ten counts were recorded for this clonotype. The CDR3 spells CASSLAAGYNSPLHF. The CDR3 DNA is TGTGCCAGCAGTTTAGCAGCGGGTTATAATTCACCCCTCCACTTT. The genes are TRBV27 and TRBJ1-6; no definite D call. Trimming pared 2 bases from V and 4 bases from J, leaving 9 bases between. CDR1 is MNHEY and CDR2 is SMNVEV in the germline V gene (reference sequence). There are 15 residues in the CDR3.